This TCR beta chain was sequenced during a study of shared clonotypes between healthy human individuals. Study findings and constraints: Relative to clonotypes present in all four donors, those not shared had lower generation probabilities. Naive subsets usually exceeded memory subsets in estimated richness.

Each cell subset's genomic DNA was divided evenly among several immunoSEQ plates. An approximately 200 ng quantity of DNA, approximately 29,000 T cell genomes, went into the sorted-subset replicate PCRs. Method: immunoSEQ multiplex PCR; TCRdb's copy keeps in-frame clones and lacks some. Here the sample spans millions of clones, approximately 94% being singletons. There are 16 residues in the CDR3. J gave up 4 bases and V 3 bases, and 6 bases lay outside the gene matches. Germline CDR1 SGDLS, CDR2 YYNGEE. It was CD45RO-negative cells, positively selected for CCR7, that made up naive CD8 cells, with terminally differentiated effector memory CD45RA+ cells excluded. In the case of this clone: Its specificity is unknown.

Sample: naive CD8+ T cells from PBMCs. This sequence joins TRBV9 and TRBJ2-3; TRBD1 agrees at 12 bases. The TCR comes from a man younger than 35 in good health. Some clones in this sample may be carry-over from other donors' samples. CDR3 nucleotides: TGTGCCAGCAGCGCCCTGGGACAGGGGGCGGCAGATACGCAGTATTTT. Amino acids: CASSALGQGAADTQYF.